The 26 T cell receptor beta chains listed next were all sequenced from one sample in a study of T-cell memory formation after mild COVID-19 (dated by TCRdb to the early 2020s). Library prep was done by 5' RACE. Sequencing took place on an Illumina NovaSeq 6000. The public reads were run again by TCRdb, first through fastp at Q25 and then through MiXCR, and only productive beta chains were kept. When rows share a CDR3 protein, they turn into one entry using the most common DNA and genes. Present in this sample are roughly 130,000 distinct CDR3 sequences, about 5.9% of which were seen just once. The top ten clones comprise roughly 2% of the sample. The sample consisted of PBMCs or a T cell subset sorted from them (not recorded which). The receptors come from an adult woman who had mild COVID-19 (a few samples of this study predate the infection). The sample titles of this study are shuffled in the database, so cell type and time point are left out; the donor was told from shared clones.

In this sample, this clonotype turned up a few times. The chain links TRBV5-1 to TRBJ2-7, with TRBD2 as a possible D gene (5 bases). This CDR3 region has 14 residues. Germline CDR1 and CDR2: SGHRS and YFSETQ. With 0 bases removed from V and 6 bases from J, the gap between germline ends came to 13 bases. The chain's CDR3 is CASSLEWATSEQYF. In nucleotides, the CDR3 is TGCGCCAGCAGCTTGGAGTGGGCCACTAGCGAGCAGTACTTC.

This clonotype was observed a handful of times. The chain carries TRBV29-1 and TRBJ1-2; D remains unclear. This CDR3 is 13 amino acids long. V lost 3 bases to trimming and J lost 8 bases, with 16 bases between them. Looked up from germline, CDR1 is SQVTM and CDR2 is ANQGSEA. Here the CDR3 reads CSVDGGAAGGYTF. In DNA form, the CDR3 reads TGCAGCGTTGACGGTGGAGCGGCCGGGGGCTACACCTTC.

In its sample, this clonotype was seen a few times. The genes are TRBV7-2 and TRBJ1-6, with unresolved D. V lost 1 base, J lost 7 bases, and 17 bases lay in between. CDR1 and CDR2 from the germline V gene are SGHTA and FQGNSA. There are 17 residues in the CDR3. In DNA form, the CDR3 reads TGTGCCAGCAGCTTAGGTTTCGGCGGACTGCAAAATTCACCCCTCCACTTT. This sequence encodes CASSLGFGGLQNSPLHF.

The rearrangement links TRBV7-2 to TRBJ2-1, with D possibly matching TRBD2 (7 bases). V was cut by 7 bases and J by 7 bases, with 17 bases left in between. Germline V gene lookup returns CDR1 SGHTA and CDR2 FQGNSA. CDR3 length: 14 amino acids. The CDR3 loop is CASTRGAGANEQFF. CDR3 in DNA: TGTGCCAGCACCCGGGGGGCAGGAGCTAATGAGCAGTTCTTC.

This clonotype was detected only a few times. The genes are TRBV5-1 and TRBJ2-7, with a possible D match to TRBD1 (6 bases). The V gene lost 3 bases and the J gene lost 2 bases, with 18 bases spanning the gap. The germline V gene has CDR1 SGHRS and CDR2 YFSETQ. This CDR3 spans 16 amino acids. The CDR3 region has the DNA TGCGCCAGCAGCTCCCGCCGTACGGGACACCCCTACGAGCAGTACTTC. Its translation is CASSSRRTGHPYEQYF.

This clonotype was counted only a few times. The chain is built from TRBV7-2 and TRBJ2-4; D is ambiguous. CDR3 length: 12 residues. Germline V gives CDR1 SGHTA, CDR2 FQGNSA. The V and J ends lost 8 bases and 0 bases respectively, with 5 bases between them. This CDR3 is CASSRAKNIQYF. The CDR3 DNA follows: TGTGCCAGCTCCCGAGCCAAAAACATTCAGTACTTC.

Many counts were recorded for this clonotype. The V gene is TRBV5-1, the J gene TRBJ2-3; 10 bases agree with TRBD2. Germline-derived CDR1 and CDR2 are SGHRS and YFSETQ. J lost 2 bases, V lost 0 bases, and 9 bases had no gene match. The CDR3 runs to 18 residues. CDR3 protein: CASSLGLAGVYSTDTQYF. CDR3 sequence (DNA): TGCGCCAGCAGCTTGGGTCTAGCGGGGGTATATTCCACAGATACGCAGTATTTT.

This clonotype was seen many times. The rearrangement uses TRBV7-9 and TRBJ2-5; D uncertain. V shed 5 bases and J shed 5 bases, with 12 bases lying between them. CDR3 length: 13 residues. Germline V gene data show CDR1 as SEHNR and CDR2 as FQNEAQ (reference sequence). CDR3 region: CASSRDLTETQYF. The DNA of the CDR3 is TGTGCCAGCAGCCGCGACTTGACGGAGACCCAGTACTTC. Using reference TRBV7-9 and TRBJ2-5 for the parts outside the CDR3, the full variable domain is DTGVSQNPRHKITKRGQNVTFRCDPISEHNRLYWYRQTLGQGPEFLTYFQNEAQLEKSRLLSDRFSAERPKGSFSTLEIQRTEQGDSAMYLCASSRDLTETQYFGPGTRLLVL.

This clonotype has only a few counts. The chain employs TRBV12-3 or TRBV12-4 and TRBJ2-2, with TRBD2 matching over 12 bases. Trimming at V came to 9 bases and at J to 5 bases, leaving 13 bases not matched to a gene. The CDR3 is 17 residues long. The CDR3 DNA sequence: TGTGCCAGTCAGTCACCTGGGCTAGCGGGAGGGACCGGGGAGCTGTTTTTT. Translating it yields CASQSPGLAGGTGELFF.

This clonotype was seen at least ten times. This sequence joins TRBV5-1 and TRBJ2-4; D is perhaps TRBD2 (6 bases). CDR1 SGHRS and CDR2 YFSETQ come from the germline V gene. The CDR3 runs 14 residues. V lost 0 bases, J lost 10 bases, and 14 bases lay in between. Here the CDR3 reads CASSLEEGKRIQYF. For the CDR3, the DNA is TGCGCCAGCAGCTTGGAGGAGGGTAAAAGAATTCAGTACTTC.

This clonotype was counted a few times. CDR3 sequence (DNA): TGCAGCATACAGGGGGGTAGCACAGATACGCAGTATTTT. Translated: CSIQGGSTDTQYF. This sequence joins TRBV29-1 and TRBJ2-3, with 8 positions matching TRBD1. With V trimmed by 8 bases and J by 0 bases, 4 bases remained unmatched. In germline, CDR1 is SQVTM, CDR2 ANQGSEA. CDR3 length: 13 amino acids.

This clonotype was found a few times. The gene calls are TRBV5-5 and TRBJ1-2; D is unresolved. This CDR3 spans 14 amino acids. Germline lookup yields CDR1 SGHKS and CDR2 YYEKEE (reference sequence). V was pared by 0 bases and J by 7 bases, with 13 bases between. CDR3 protein: CASSLEAHPGGYTF. The DNA for the CDR3 is TGTGCCAGCAGCTTGGAAGCCCACCCGGGTGGCTACACCTTC.

This chain uses TRBV20-1 with TRBJ2-7; 8 nucleotides line up with TRBD2. J lost 2 bases, V lost 2 bases, and 11 bases had no gene match. Germline V gene data show CDR1 as DFQATT and CDR2 as SNEGSKA (reference sequence). This CDR3 spans 16 amino acids. The CDR3 is CSARTLLAGWTYEQYF. CDR3 sequence (DNA): TGCAGTGCTAGAACCCTCTTAGCGGGGTGGACCTACGAGCAGTACTTC.

This clonotype came up many times. The chain recombines TRBV5-1 with TRBJ2-1; 13 nucleotides match TRBD2. Germline CDR1 SGHRS, CDR2 YFSETQ. V lost 4 bases to trimming and J lost 9 bases; unmatched junction nucleotides: 7. The CDR3 consists of 15 residues. The CDR3 nucleotides read TGCGCCAGCAGCCTAGGGACTAGCGGGACGGCTGAGCAGTTCTTC. Its protein product is CASSLGTSGTAEQFF.

This clonotype occurred a few times. The chain uses TRBV19 and TRBJ1-5; 7 nucleotides line up with TRBD1. The junction had 3 bases not matched to a gene; V was cut back by 6 bases and J by 4 bases. The germline V gene has CDR1 LNHDA and CDR2 SQIVND (reference sequence). There are 13 residues in the CDR3. The CDR3 protein is CASRAGGNQPQHF. CDR3 bases: TGTGCCAGTAGGGCAGGGGGGAATCAGCCCCAGCATTTT.

This clonotype has just a few counts. The J gene is TRBJ2-3, the V gene TRBV12-3 or TRBV12-4; D is undetermined. This CDR3 has 15 residues. Deletions cut 6 bases from V and 5 bases from J, with 18 bases between. The CDR3 spells CASSPRSSWIDTQYF. The CDR3 region has the DNA TGTGCCAGCAGCCCCCGATCCTCGTGGATAGATACGCAGTATTTT.

The chain has TRBV27 and TRBJ2-2; 7 nucleotides match TRBD2. This CDR3 spans 14 amino acids. V trimming: 7 bases; J trimming: 5 bases; junction bases outside the gene matches: 7. The germline CDR1 and CDR2 sequences are MNHEY and SMNVEV (reference sequence). CDR3 region: CASISLGRTGELFF. DNA for the CDR3: TGTGCCAGCATTTCGCTCGGGAGGACCGGGGAGCTGTTTTTT.

The J gene is TRBJ1-2, the V gene TRBV12-3 or TRBV12-4, with D perhaps TRBD1 (5 bases). CDR3 length equals 14 residues. V lost 3 bases and J 4 bases, leaving 12 bases between the germline ends. DNA of the CDR3: TGTGCCAGCAGTTTCGAGCAGGGAAGCTATGGCTACACCTTC. Protein: CASSFEQGSYGYTF.

This clonotype was detected ten times or more. The rearrangement joins TRBV7-9 to TRBJ1-3; D remains ambiguous. The length of the CDR3 is 18 residues. CDR1 is SEHNR and CDR2 is FQNEAQ in the germline V gene (reference sequence). The ends were cut back, 4 bases at V and 1 base at J, with 20 bases in the middle. CDR3 in amino acids: CASSSWPASQRSGNTIYF. CDR3 DNA sequence: TGTGCCAGCAGCTCCTGGCCGGCGTCCCAGAGGTCTGGAAACACCATATATTTT. Full variable domain (remainder filled in from reference TRBV7-9 and TRBJ1-3): DTGVSQNPRHKITKRGQNVTFRCDPISEHNRLYWYRQTLGQGPEFLTYFQNEAQLEKSRLLSDRFSAERPKGSFSTLEIQRTEQGDSAMYLCASSSWPASQRSGNTIYFGEGSWLTVV.

There are a few counts of this clonotype. The genes are TRBV12-3 or TRBV12-4 and TRBJ1-2, with TRBD1 matching 7 bases. This CDR3 spans 15 amino acids. Trimming at V came to 6 bases and at J to 8 bases, leaving 15 bases not matched to a gene. CDR3 region: CASSLKLQGSGGYTF. CDR3 DNA: TGTGCCAGCAGCCTAAAGCTACAGGGGTCGGGGGGCTACACCTTC.

This clonotype was detected ten times or more. This rearrangement joins TRBV10-3 to TRBJ2-7, with D hard to call. Germline CDR1 and CDR2: ENHRY and SYGVKD. V was trimmed by 6 bases and J by 1 base, leaving 7 bases between them. The CDR3 spans 12 residues. CDR3 coding DNA: TGTGCCATCAGCGGCAAGTCCTACGAGCAGTACTTC. Its protein is CAISGKSYEQYF.

The V and J genes are TRBV24-1 and TRBJ2-3; 8 nucleotides line up with TRBD1. The CDR3 is 15 residues long. Germline assignment: CDR1 KGHDR and CDR2 SFDVKD. Trimming at V came to 4 bases and at J to 6 bases, leaving 8 bases not matched to a gene. CDR3: CATSEAGGATDTQYF. The CDR3 nucleotides read TGTGCCACCAGTGAAGCAGGGGGCGCGACCGATACGCAGTATTTT.

This clonotype was seen a handful of times. One end of the junction fails to match germline, which may point to a read error. The chain combines TRBV5-1 with TRBJ2-5, with a tentative D call TRBD1 (6 bases). The CDR3 has 17 amino acids. Germline CDR1 is SGHRS and CDR2 is YFSETQ. The CDR3 region is CASSLMSLQGYQETQYF. The CDR3 DNA follows: TGCGCGAGCAGCTTAATGAGCCTCCAGGGGTACCAAGAGACCCAGTACTTC. Full variable domain (missing parts from reference TRBV5-1 and TRBJ2-5): KAGVTQTPRYLIKTRGQQVTLSCSPISGHRSVSWYQQTPGQGLQFLFEYFSETQRNKGNFPGRFSGRQFSNSRSEMNVSTLELGDSALYLCASSLMSLQGYQETQYFGPGTRLLVL.

This clonotype was detected many times. The V and J genes are TRBV9 and TRBJ2-3, with 7 bases fitting TRBD2. The CDR3 is 13 amino acids. From germline, CDR1 is SGDLS and CDR2 YYNGEE. Germline trimming cut 7 bases from V and 2 bases from J; bases unmatched to any gene: 4. DNA for the CDR3: TGTGCCAGCGGGGGACTACTCACAGATACGCAGTATTTT. It translates to CASGGLLTDTQYF.

The chain joins TRBV7-2 to TRBJ2-1, with 8 bases aligning to TRBD2. The CDR3 has 15 residues. CDR1 and CDR2 (germline): SGHTA, FQGNSA. J gave up 2 bases and V 5 bases, and 5 bases lay outside the gene matches. In DNA form, the CDR3 reads TGTGCCAGCAGCCGTAGCGGGACTCCCTACAATGAGCAGTTCTTC. Residues: CASSRSGTPYNEQFF.

This clonotype was counted many times. V and J are TRBV5-1 and TRBJ2-3; 9 bases align to TRBD2. CDR1 and CDR2 from the germline V gene are SGHRS and YFSETQ. V lost 0 bases, J lost 2 bases, and 4 bases stayed unmatched. The CDR3 is 16 amino acids. CDR3 sequence reads: CASSLGSSGNTDTQYF. Here the CDR3 DNA reads TGCGCCAGCAGCTTGGGGTCTAGCGGGAACACAGATACGCAGTATTTT.